This entry lists 30 T cell receptor beta chains sequenced from one sample in a study of beta chain features in type 1 diabetes. Study conclusions and caveats: All four CD4+ subsets of Type 1 diabetes patients contained TCRB CDR3s that were moderately but significantly shorter.

These receptors have no identified antigens. Investigators reverse transcribed all isolated RNA, so they sequenced expressed TCRB transcripts. Clones were sequenced by immunoSEQ multiplex PCR, and TCRdb holds only the in-frame ones, with some missing. The sample contains more than 100,000 clones, roughly 15% of which appear only once. Sequenced sample: central memory CD4+ T cells from blood. The receptors originated from a man aged 25 to 40 with type 1 diabetes.

V usage is TRBV5-1 and J usage is TRBJ1-6, with D unclear. V gave up 0 bases and J gave up 7 bases, with 17 bases separating them. The germline CDR1 and CDR2 sequences are SGHRS and YFSETQ. The CDR3 extends over 17 amino acids. Here the CDR3 reads CASSLGPSQRSNSPLHF. The DNA of the CDR3 is TGCGCCAGCAGCTTGGGCCCGTCCCAGAGATCCAATTCACCCCTCCACTTT.

In its sample, this clone was seen a few times. This chain uses TRBV9 with TRBJ2-5; no firm D call. V was clipped by 1 base and J by 1 base, with 8 bases between them. CDR3 length: 14 amino acids. Germline V gene lookup returns CDR1 SGDLS and CDR2 YYNGEE. CDR3: CASSVSPSQETQYF. CDR3 in DNA: TGTGCCAGCAGCGTATCACCTAGCCAAGAGACCCAGTACTTC. The variable domain in full, completed from reference TRBV9 and TRBJ2-5, reads DSGVTQTPKHLITATGQRVTLRCSPRSGDLSVYWYQQSLDQGLQFLIQYYNGEERAKGNILERFSAQQFPDLHSELNLSSLELGDSALYFCASSVSPSQETQYFGPGTRLLVL.

The chain employs TRBV2 and TRBJ1-5; D unclear. The V end lost 5 bases, the J end lost 4 bases, and 6 bases lay between the germline ends. CDR3 length: 12 amino acids. Germline assignment: CDR1 SNHLY and CDR2 FYNNEI. The chain's CDR3 is CASSSDNQPQHF. The CDR3 DNA reads as TGTGCCAGCAGTTCCGATAATCAGCCCCAGCATTTT. The full variable domain, completed using reference TRBV2 and TRBJ1-5, is EPEVTQTPSHQVTQMGQEVILRCVPISNHLYFYWYRQILGQKVEFLVSFYNNEISEKSEIFDDQFSVERPDGSNFTLKIRSTKLEDSAMYFCASSSDNQPQHFGDGTRLSIL.

This clone was seen a handful of times. The V and J genes are TRBV2 and TRBJ2-1; D may correspond to TRBD1 or TRBD2 (6 bases each). The CDR3 consists of 12 residues. Deletions cut 4 bases from V and 8 bases from J, with 9 bases between. CDR1 is SNHLY and CDR2 is FYNNEI in the germline V gene. CDR3 protein: CASSVGGDEQFF. The CDR3, as DNA: TGTGCCAGCAGTGTGGGGGGCGATGAGCAGTTCTTC.

The chain employs TRBV19 and TRBJ2-7, with D perhaps matching TRBD1 (8 bases). Germline CDR1 is LNHDA and CDR2 is SQIVND (reference sequence). V lost 9 bases to trimming and J lost 3 bases, with 18 bases between them. There are 14 residues in the CDR3. CDR3 nucleotide sequence: TGTGCCAGCAAGAGAACAGGGGGGGACTACGAGCAGTACTTC. Amino acid sequence: CASKRTGGDYEQYF. The variable domain in full, completed from reference TRBV19 and TRBJ2-7, reads DGGITQSPKYLFRKEGQNVTLSCEQNLNHDAMYWYRQDPGQGLRLIYYSQIVNDFQKGDIAEGYSVSREKKESFPLTVTSAQKNPTAFYLCASKRTGGDYEQYFGPGTRLTVT.

This clone was observed a few times. The V and J genes are TRBV11-2 and TRBJ2-7; TRBD1 or TRBD2 may be the D gene (6 bases each). CDR1 and CDR2 (germline): SGHAT, FQNNGV. This CDR3 comprises 13 residues. The germline V and J ends were trimmed by 5 bases and 4 bases, with 12 bases remaining between them. DNA of the CDR3: TGTGCCAGCAGCACAAGGGGGGAATACGAGCAGTACTTC. Amino acid sequence: CASSTRGEYEQYF.

The CDR3 spells CASSSRDKAYDEQYF. Written as DNA, the CDR3 is TGTGCCAGCAGCTCCCGGGACAAGGCCTACGACGAGCAGTACTTC. The chain carries TRBV7-2 and TRBJ2-7; TRBD1 is a possible D gene (6 bases). The CDR3 is 15 amino acids. The V end lost 4 bases, the J end lost 5 bases, and 18 bases lay between the germline ends. Germline-derived CDR1 and CDR2 are SGHTA and FQGNSA.

The rearrangement uses TRBV7-2 and TRBJ2-2, with D possibly matching TRBD1 (5 bases). The V end lost 3 bases, the J end lost 8 bases, and 19 bases lay between the germline ends. This CDR3 has 16 amino acids. Germline assignment: CDR1 SGHTA and CDR2 FQGNSA. This chain's CDR3 is CASSLGRVLRSGELFF. CDR3 sequence (DNA): TGTGCCAGCAGCTTGGGCAGGGTTCTTCGTAGTGGGGAGCTGTTTTTT.

This clone was counted only a few times. The V gene is TRBV2, the J gene TRBJ2-3; D is unresolved. The CDR3 extends over 13 amino acids. CDR1 SNHLY and CDR2 FYNNEI come from the germline V gene. Deletions cut 7 bases from V and 2 bases from J, with 10 bases between. The CDR3 region is CASKAISTDTQYF. DNA for the CDR3: TGTGCCAGCAAAGCTATCTCCACAGATACGCAGTATTTT.

The rearrangement links TRBV5-1 to TRBJ1-6; D uncertain. The V end lost 4 bases, the J end lost 9 bases, and 14 bases lay between the germline ends. The CDR3 runs 14 residues. Germline-derived CDR1 and CDR2 are SGHRS and YFSETQ. The CDR3 region has the DNA TGCGCCAGCAGCAGGAGCGGTGCCAGTTCACCCCTCCACTTT. Amino acid sequence: CASSRSGASSPLHF.

The V gene is TRBV5-4, the J gene TRBJ2-5, with 9 bases identical to TRBD1. The CDR3 covers 14 residues. Germline CDR1 is SGHNT and CDR2 is YYREEE (reference sequence). V was pared by 3 bases and J by 5 bases, with 5 bases of the junction left unmatched. This CDR3 is CASSSTTGGETQYF. DNA for the CDR3: TGTGCCAGCAGCTCTACGACAGGGGGTGAGACCCAGTACTTC.

A few counts support this clone. The CDR3 nucleotides read TGTGCCAGCAGCCCCCCAGACCGGGGCCCCGAGAAGTTCTTC. Amino acids: CASSPPDRGPEKFF. This chain links TRBV7-2 with TRBJ2-1; D might be TRBD1 or TRBD2, each matching 5 bases. Germline CDR1 reads SGHTA; CDR2 reads FQGNSA. The CDR3 covers 14 residues. Trimming stripped 5 bases from V and 14 bases from J, with 22 bases between.

This clone has more than one count but fewer than ten. The rearrangement uses TRBV6-6 and TRBJ1-1; D not resolved. Germline V gives CDR1 MNHNY, CDR2 SVGAGI (reference sequence). V was clipped by 6 bases and J by 5 bases, with 10 bases between them. This CDR3 is 12 amino acids long. Here the CDR3 reads CASSEELTEAFF. CDR3 bases: TGTGCCAGCAGCGAGGAGTTGACTGAAGCTTTCTTT.

V and J are TRBV7-8 and TRBJ2-1; 11 bases map to TRBD2. Germline V CDR1 and CDR2: SGHVS, FQNEAQ. The CDR3 extends over 16 amino acids. Germline trimming cut 1 base from V and 4 bases from J; bases unmatched to any gene: 3. CDR3 DNA sequence: TGTGCCAGCAGCTTAGGGACTAGCGGGTCTTACAATGAGCAGTTCTTC. Its protein is CASSLGTSGSYNEQFF.

The chain employs TRBV5-1 and TRBJ2-5; no definite D call. Trimming left V 4 bases short and J 5 bases short, with 9 bases between. The V gene's germline CDR1 is SGHRS and CDR2 YFSETQ. The CDR3 totals 12 residues. CDR3 sequence (DNA): TGCGCCAGCAGCCCCGGTGAGGAGACCCAGTACTTC. It codes for CASSPGEETQYF.

This clone was seen only a few times. This chain joins TRBV6-5 and TRBJ2-7; D gene uncertain. This CDR3 comprises 14 residues. In germline, CDR1 is MNHEY, CDR2 SVGAGI. The V end lost 6 bases, the J end lost 0 bases, and 12 bases lay between the germline ends. CDR3 residues: CASRPDASSYEQYF. The CDR3 nucleotides read TGTGCCAGCAGACCGGACGCCTCCTCCTACGAGCAGTACTTC.

The sample holds a few counts of this clone. This chain uses TRBV11-2 with TRBJ1-4; D gene ambiguous. Germline CDR1 SGHAT, CDR2 FQNNGV. V was clipped by 0 bases and J by 4 bases, with 6 bases between them. The CDR3 is 14 residues long. The CDR3 nucleotides are TGTGCCAGCAGCTTAGATGTGGTTAATGAAAAACTGTTTTTT. Its translation: CASSLDVVNEKLFF.

The table lists this clone with a few counts. This chain links TRBV6-5 with TRBJ2-3, with D unclear. V was cut by 0 bases and J by 1 base, with 11 bases left in between. The germline V gene has CDR1 MNHEY and CDR2 SVGAGI. This CDR3 is 16 amino acids long. The CDR3 here is CASSYSSLGGTDTQYF. Written as DNA, the CDR3 is TGTGCCAGCAGTTACTCGAGTTTAGGAGGCACAGATACGCAGTATTTT.

The J gene is TRBJ2-2, the V gene TRBV2, with 7 bases lining up with TRBD1. Trimming cost V 6 bases and J 0 bases; bases outside gene matches: 4. The CDR3 extends over 15 amino acids. Per the germline V gene, CDR1 is SNHLY and CDR2 is FYNNEI. The CDR3 spells CASSEGAANTGELFF. In DNA form, the CDR3 reads TGTGCCAGCAGCGAGGGGGCAGCGAACACCGGGGAGCTGTTTTTT. Filled out from reference TRBV2 and TRBJ2-2, the complete variable domain reads EPEVTQTPSHQVTQMGQEVILRCVPISNHLYFYWYRQILGQKVEFLVSFYNNEISEKSEIFDDQFSVERPDGSNFTLKIRSTKLEDSAMYFCASSEGAANTGELFFGEGSRLTVL.

This chain joins TRBV7-8 and TRBJ2-7; D might be TRBD1 or TRBD2, each matching 5 bases. The germline V gene encodes CDR1 SGHVS and CDR2 FQNEAQ. With 1 base removed from V and 5 bases from J, the gap between germline ends came to 12 bases. This CDR3 contains 14 residues. The CDR3 reads CASSLDGAANEQYF. The CDR3 coding sequence is TGTGCCAGCAGCTTAGACGGGGCAGCCAACGAGCAGTACTTC.

The chain links TRBV29-1 to TRBJ1-5; 7 bases are a match to TRBD1. CDR1 and CDR2 from the germline V gene are SQVTM and ANQGSEA. This CDR3 is 14 amino acids long. Trimming cost V 6 bases and J 1 base; bases outside gene matches: 6. This CDR3 is CSVAGTESNQPQHF. CDR3 sequence (DNA): TGCAGCGTGGCCGGGACAGAGAGCAATCAGCCCCAGCATTTT.

The V gene is TRBV2, the J gene TRBJ2-5; D is possibly TRBD2 (6 bases). V was shortened by 8 bases and J by 7 bases, with 20 bases between the two germline ends. The CDR3 has 14 residues. Per the germline V gene, CDR1 is SNHLY and CDR2 is FYNNEI. CDR3 sequence: CASGRGQGSGTQYF. The CDR3 DNA follows: TGTGCCAGCGGGCGGGGCCAGGGTAGTGGGACCCAGTACTTC.

Only a few counts were recorded for this clone. The rearrangement links TRBV5-1 to TRBJ1-3, with D unclear. Germline assignment: CDR1 SGHRS and CDR2 YFSETQ. The V end lost 0 bases, the J end lost 0 bases, and 7 bases lay between the germline ends. The length of the CDR3 is 15 residues. The CDR3 is CASSLEPDSGNTIYF. The CDR3 region has the DNA TGCGCCAGCAGCTTGGAGCCTGACTCTGGAAACACCATATATTTT. Drawing the rest from reference TRBV5-1 and TRBJ1-3, the complete variable domain is KAGVTQTPRYLIKTRGQQVTLSCSPISGHRSVSWYQQTPGQGLQFLFEYFSETQRNKGNFPGRFSGRQFSNSRSEMNVSTLELGDSALYLCASSLEPDSGNTIYFGEGSWLTVV.

In its sample, this clone was seen a few times. The chain recombines TRBV9 with TRBJ2-1, with 7 bases fitting TRBD2. The CDR3 has 13 residues. Germline assignment: CDR1 SGDLS and CDR2 YYNGEE. After removal of 2 bases from V and 9 bases from J, the junction contained 5 bases not matched to a gene. CDR3 amino acids: CASSVVGRGEQFF. CDR3 sequence (DNA): TGTGCCAGCAGCGTTGTAGGGAGGGGTGAGCAGTTCTTC. Using reference TRBV9 and TRBJ2-1 for the parts outside the CDR3, the full variable domain is DSGVTQTPKHLITATGQRVTLRCSPRSGDLSVYWYQQSLDQGLQFLIQYYNGEERAKGNILERFSAQQFPDLHSELNLSSLELGDSALYFCASSVVGRGEQFFGPGTRLTVL.

The rearrangement links TRBV6-5 to TRBJ2-3; 8 bases are a match to TRBD1. The junction had 7 bases not matched to a gene; V was cut back by 4 bases and J by 1 base. The germline V gene has CDR1 MNHEY and CDR2 SVGAGI. This CDR3 region has 16 residues. CDR3 sequence (DNA): TGTGCCAGCAGTTCCGGACAGGGCGGGGGCACAGATACGCAGTATTTT. Its translation is CASSSGQGGGTDTQYF.

This clone was counted many times. The chain links TRBV20-1 to TRBJ2-7; D gene uncertain. The germline V and J ends were trimmed by 1 base and 3 bases, with 1 base remaining between them. Germline V lookup: CDR1 DFQATT, CDR2 SNEGSKA (reference sequence). The CDR3 consists of 10 residues. CDR3 DNA sequence: TGCAGTGCTAGAGGCTACGAGCAGTACTTC. Translating it yields CSARGYEQYF.

The chain is built from TRBV29-1 and TRBJ1-2; TRBD1 might be the D (6 bases). Germline V gene sequence: CDR1 SQVTM, CDR2 ANQGSEA. This CDR3 is 13 amino acids long. Deletions cut 6 bases from V and 4 bases from J, with 15 bases between. The CDR3 sequence is CSVGTGLSYGYTF. The CDR3 DNA sequence: TGCAGCGTCGGAACAGGGCTAAGCTATGGCTACACCTTC. Filled out from reference TRBV29-1 and TRBJ1-2, the complete variable domain reads SAVISQKPSRDICQRGTSLTIQCQVDSQVTMMFWYRQQPGQSLTLIATANQGSEATYESGFVIDKFPISRPNLTFSTLTVSNMSPEDSSIYLCSVGTGLSYGYTFGSGTRLTVV.

The chain combines TRBV7-9 with TRBJ2-7, with D hard to call. The CDR3 contains 13 residues. From germline, CDR1 is SEHNR and CDR2 FQNEAQ (reference sequence). V lost 5 bases and J lost 1, with 9 bases in between. In nucleotides, the CDR3 is TGTGCCAGCAGCCTCCCGTTTTCCTACGAGCAGTACTTC. Translated: CASSLPFSYEQYF.

This rearrangement joins TRBV2 to TRBJ2-1, with D possibly being TRBD1 or TRBD2 (6 bases each). The V end was cut by 6 bases, the J end by 7 bases, with 16 bases between. Germline CDR1 reads SNHLY; CDR2 reads FYNNEI. The CDR3 length is 14 residues. The CDR3 nucleotides are TGTGCCAGCAGCGGGGGCCTGGCGGTGAATGAGCAGTTCTTC. Protein sequence: CASSGGLAVNEQFF.

This clone appeared a few times. The sample carries other DNA sequences with the same CDR3. DNA of the CDR3: TGCAGTGCAAAGGGTCAAGAGACCCAGTACTTC. Protein: CSAKGQETQYF. This chain links TRBV20-1 with TRBJ2-5; D is ambiguous. The CDR3 spans 11 residues. The germline V and J ends were trimmed by 6 bases and 2 bases, with 7 bases remaining between them. CDR1 and CDR2 from the germline V gene are DFQATT and SNEGSKA (reference sequence).